Listed below are T cell receptor beta chains from one sample, sequenced in a study of cytomegalovirus exposure and HLA in healthy donors. TCRdb keeps only in-frame clones here, not all; method: immunoSEQ multiplex PCR. In the table there are fewer than 110,000 clones, roughly 70% of which are singletons. Sequences were obtained from PBMCs. These receptors were taken from a middle-aged woman in good health and CMV-seropositive. The CDR3 runs from the conserved cysteine through the conserved F or W. The order of the fields is V gene, J gene, clone size, D gene, CDR3 protein, CDR3 DNA. A D gene is named only where the DNA matches it firmly. Some rows have no size entry. The others give once, few or many, or a class for an expanded clone.

TRBV9	TRBJ1-2	.	.	CASSHRNSYGYTF	TGTGCCAGCAGCCACCGGAACAGCTATGGCTACACCTTC
TRBV5-1	TRBJ2-7	once	TRBD2	CASSLETSDFYEQYF	TGCGCCAGCAGCTTGGAGACTAGCGACTTCTACGAGCAGTACTTC
TRBV5-6	TRBJ2-1	.	TRBD1	CASSYGTGVYNEQFF	TGTGCCAGCAGTTACGGGACAGGGGTCTACAATGAGCAGTTCTTC
TRBV5-1	TRBJ2-5	.	.	CASSLEGTPQETQYF	TGCGCCAGCAGCTTGGAAGGGACACCGCAAGAGACCCAGTACTTC
TRBV6-1	TRBJ1-1	.	.	CASSARQAGVTEAFF	TGTGCCAGCAGTGCCCGTCAGGCAGGGGTCACTGAAGCTTTCTTT
TRBV6-4	TRBJ1-2	once	.	CASRPGTGRGGYTF	TGTGCCAGCAGGCCCGGGACTGGGAGAGGTGGCTACACCTTC
TRBV9	TRBJ1-4	.	.	CASSLINTGELFF	TGTGCCAGCAGCCTCATAAACACGGGGGAACTGTTTTTT
TRBV6-5	TRBJ1-6	.	TRBD1	CASSKRQGEGSPLHF	TGTGCCAGCAGTAAAAGACAGGGTGAGGGTTCACCCCTCCACTTT
TRBV29-1	TRBJ1-1	.	.	CSVGRGLGTEAFF	TGCAGCGTTGGGCGAGGGCTCGGCACTGAAGCTTTCTTT
TRBV6-1	TRBJ1-5	.	.	CASTQSNQPQHF	TGTGCCAGCACGCAGAGCAATCAGCCCCAGCATTTT
TRBV5-1	TRBJ1-1	.	.	CASSLDRNTEAFF	TGCGCCAGCAGCTTGGACAGGAACACTGAAGCTTTCTTT